What follows are 32 T cell receptor beta chains derived from one specimen sequenced in a study of blood T cell repertoires in COVID-19. TCRdb keeps only in-frame clones here, not all; method: immunoSEQ multiplex PCR. Here the sample spans fewer than 250,000 clones, approximately 87% being singletons. Material for sequencing was peripheral blood. These receptors were collected from a woman in her forties or fifties with acute or convalescent COVID-19.

The rearrangement joins TRBV12-5 to TRBJ2-3, with TRBD1 matching over 9 bases. Germline values: CDR1 LGHNT, CDR2 FRNRAP. The CDR3 loop spans 15 amino acids. V dropped 7 bases and J dropped 5; count of bases not matched to a gene: 10. The CDR3 loop is CASAPGQGFLDTQYF. CDR3 coding DNA: TGTGCTAGTGCGCCCGGACAGGGGTTTCTAGATACGCAGTATTTT.

V gene TRBV30 combines with J gene TRBJ2-1; D is undetermined. The CDR3 consists of 14 residues. The germline V gene has CDR1 GTSNPN and CDR2 SVGIG (reference sequence). The germline V and J ends were trimmed by 2 bases and 0 bases, with 8 bases remaining between them. The CDR3 sequence: CAWSPGVSYNEQFF. The CDR3 coding sequence is TGTGCCTGGAGTCCAGGCGTCTCCTACAATGAGCAGTTCTTC.

The CDR3 loop is CAWRVAGGPDTQYF. CDR3 bases: TGTGCCTGGAGGGTAGCGGGAGGACCAGATACGCAGTATTTT. The chain joins TRBV30 to TRBJ2-3, with TRBD2 matching over 10 bases. Germline V gene sequence: CDR1 GTSNPN, CDR2 SVGIG (reference sequence). V was clipped by 3 bases and J by 4 bases; unmatched bases: 4. This CDR3 has 14 amino acids.

V gene TRBV3-1 (or the pseudogene TRBV3-2) combines with J gene TRBJ1-2; D possibly corresponds to TRBD1 (5 bases). Deletions cut 1 base from V and 3 bases from J, with 9 bases between. From germline, CDR1 is LGHDT and CDR2 YNNKEL (reference sequence). CDR3 length: 14 residues. The CDR3 region is CASSQVGADYGYTF. In DNA, the CDR3 is TGTGCCAGCAGCCAAGTAGGGGCTGACTATGGCTACACCTTC.

The chain is built from TRBV6-5 and TRBJ2-7; 7 bases map to TRBD1. The germline V gene has CDR1 MNHEY and CDR2 SVGAGI. The CDR3 is made up of 14 amino acids. The trim removed 2 bases at V and 2 bases at J, leaving 3 bases unmatched. CDR3: CASSYTQGAYEQYF. The CDR3 region has the DNA TGTGCCAGCAGTTACACTCAGGGGGCCTACGAGCAGTACTTC.

V usage is TRBV29-1 and J usage is TRBJ2-3, with TRBD1 matching over 10 bases. The V segment lost 4 bases and the J segment 4 bases; nucleotides outside the gene matches: 2. The CDR3 length is 13 residues. CDR1 is SQVTM, CDR2 ANQGSEA, per germline. CDR3 sequence reads: CSVADRGPDTQYF. The CDR3, as DNA: TGCAGCGTTGCTGACAGGGGGCCAGATACGCAGTATTTT.

This clone has just one count. The V and J genes are TRBV4-3 and TRBJ2-7, with TRBD1 matching 7 bases. The CDR3 is 15 residues long. V lost 3 bases and J lost 2; bases outside the gene matches: 7. CDR1 LGHNA and CDR2 YSLEER come from the germline V gene. The CDR3, as DNA: TGCGCCAGCAGCCATAACCGACAGGGCCCCTACGAGCAGTACTTC. Its protein product is CASSHNRQGPYEQYF.

The table lists this clone with a few counts. The V call is TRBV11-3, the J call TRBJ2-1; D call uncertain. The ends were cut back, 5 bases at V and 8 bases at J, with 13 bases in the middle. CDR1 and CDR2 (germline): SGHNT, YENEEA. The CDR3 spans 13 residues. CDR3: CASSPRPTDEQFF. For the CDR3, the DNA is TGTGCCAGCAGCCCGCGCCCTACGGATGAGCAGTTCTTC.

The chain recombines TRBV24-1 with TRBJ1-2; perhaps TRBD1 as D (5 bases). Trimming removed 5 bases at V and 3 bases at J, with 6 bases between. Germline loops: CDR1 KGHDR, CDR2 SFDVKD. This CDR3 is 12 amino acids long. The CDR3 coding sequence is TGTGCCACCAGTGCAGGGTACTATGGCTACACCTTC. Translating gives CATSAGYYGYTF.

The V and J genes are TRBV2 and TRBJ1-5, with 8 bases that match TRBD1. The J segment lost 6 bases and the V segment lost 4 bases, leaving 8 bases of the junction unmatched. This CDR3 spans 15 amino acids. The germline V gene encodes CDR1 SNHLY and CDR2 FYNNEI. CDR3 loop: CASSVTRDRTQPQHF. The CDR3 nucleotides are TGTGCCAGCAGTGTAACCCGGGACAGGACTCAGCCCCAGCATTTT.

The gene calls are TRBV5-8 and TRBJ1-5; 8 bases are a match to TRBD1. V shed 4 bases and J 2 bases; nucleotides not matched to a gene: 8. This CDR3 has 16 residues. Germline loops: CDR1 SGHTS, CDR2 YDEGEE. In DNA, the CDR3 is TGTGCCAGCAGCCCCCACAGGGGGTCTGGCAATCAGCCCCAGCATTTT. Protein product: CASSPHRGSGNQPQHF.

This chain joins TRBV18 and TRBJ2-7, with 9 bases lining up with TRBD2. This CDR3 comprises 13 residues. Germline V gene sequence: CDR1 KGHSH, CDR2 LQKENI. The V and J ends lost 3 bases and 6 bases, in that order; junction bases with no gene match: 3. DNA of the CDR3: TGTGCCAGCTCACCCGGGACTAGCCGCGAGCAGTACTTC. Its translation is CASSPGTSREQYF.

J is TRBJ1-3 and V is TRBV3-1 (or the pseudogene TRBV3-2); D is unresolved. The germline gives CDR1 LGHDT, CDR2 YNNKEL (reference sequence). CDR3 length: 14 amino acids. V lost 2 bases and J 4 bases, leaving 9 bases between the germline ends. The CDR3 sequence: CASSQRYSGNTIYF. CDR3 bases: TGTGCCAGCAGCCAACGGTATTCGGGAAACACCATATATTTT.

The rearrangement links TRBV4-3 to TRBJ1-4; tentatively, D is TRBD1 (5 bases). There are 17 residues in the CDR3. V was clipped by 2 bases and J by 7 bases, with 20 bases between them. Germline loops: CDR1 LGHNA, CDR2 YSLEER. The CDR3: CASSQIGKGREGEKLFF. CDR3 nucleotides: TGCGCCAGCAGCCAAATTGGGAAAGGCAGGGAGGGTGAAAAACTGTTTTTT.

The genes are TRBV5-6 and TRBJ1-5; 7 nucleotides align to TRBD1. Germline V gives CDR1 SGHDT, CDR2 YYEEEE. J gave up 1 base and V 2 bases, and 6 bases lay outside the gene matches. This CDR3 has 16 amino acids. The CDR3: CASSFQRQGSNQPQHF. The CDR3 bases are TGTGCCAGCAGCTTTCAGAGACAGGGCAGCAATCAGCCCCAGCATTTT.

This rearrangement joins TRBV24-1 to TRBJ2-6, with D perhaps TRBD1 (6 bases). The germline gives CDR1 KGHDR, CDR2 SFDVKD. V was cut by 4 bases and J by 4 bases, with 13 bases left in between. This CDR3 contains 16 residues. CDR3 in amino acids: CATSDITGSGANVLTF. The CDR3 coding sequence is TGTGCCACCAGTGACATTACAGGGTCCGGGGCCAACGTCCTGACTTTC.

The J gene is TRBJ2-7, the V gene TRBV6-1, with D tentatively TRBD1 (5 bases). Trimming stripped 2 bases from V and 5 bases from J, with 7 bases between. The CDR3 length is 12 residues. Per the germline V gene, CDR1 is MNHNS and CDR2 is SASEGT. CDR3 sequence (DNA): TGTGCCAGCAGTGAACAGGGAAACGAGCAGTACTTC. It yields the protein CASSEQGNEQYF.

In its sample, this clone was seen once. This chain uses TRBV6-6 with TRBJ1-5; 9 positions match TRBD1. This CDR3 has 16 amino acids. Per the germline V gene, CDR1 is MNHNY and CDR2 is SVGAGI (reference sequence). The V and J ends lost 4 bases and 1 base, in that order; junction bases with no gene match: 5. The CDR3 coding sequence is TGTGCCAGCAGTTTCACAGGGGGCTGGAGCAATCAGCCCCAGCATTTT. Its translation: CASSFTGGWSNQPQHF.

The CDR3 DNA is TGTGCCAGCACCCTTGGTGGGACTAGCGGCCAAGAGACCCAGTACTTC. It codes for CASTLGGTSGQETQYF. The rearrangement uses TRBV5-4 and TRBJ2-5, with 11 bases fitting TRBD2. V was pared by 6 bases and J by 1 base, with 8 bases of the junction left unmatched. Germline-derived CDR1 and CDR2 are SGHNT and YYREEE (reference sequence). The CDR3 contains 16 residues.

The chain joins TRBV5-1 to TRBJ2-7; 7 bases agree with TRBD2. Germline V gives CDR1 SGHRS, CDR2 YFSETQ. The ends lost 2 bases at V and 6 bases at J; junction bases unmatched: 17. The CDR3 is made up of 17 amino acids. CDR3 in DNA: TGCGCCAGCAGCTTCCTGTCCCCCCCGGGGGAGGGCGCCGAGCAGTACTTC. Translated: CASSFLSPPGEGAEQYF.

This chain uses TRBV27 with TRBJ1-5, with 10 bases identical to TRBD1. The V segment lost 5 bases and the J segment 7 bases; nucleotides outside the gene matches: 8. The germline V gene has CDR1 MNHEY and CDR2 SMNVEV (reference sequence). This CDR3 contains 15 residues. In DNA form, the CDR3 reads TGTGCCAGCAGTGTCTCCGGGACAGGGGTACAGCCCCAGCATTTT. Its translation: CASSVSGTGVQPQHF.

This chain uses TRBV6-2 or TRBV6-3 with TRBJ2-2; D perhaps matches TRBD2 (5 bases). V was pared by 2 bases and J by 2 bases, with 15 bases between. Per the germline V gene, CDR1 is MNHEY and CDR2 is SVGEGT. CDR3 size: 17 residues. The CDR3 nucleotides read TGTGCCAGCAGTTACCCCCGCCTAGCCTTAAACACCGGGGAGCTGTTTTTT. The encoded protein is CASSYPRLALNTGELFF.

The chain recombines TRBV7-3 with TRBJ1-2; D is unresolved. V lost 2 bases and J lost 0, with 7 bases in between. CDR3 length: 14 amino acids. Germline CDR1 is SGHTA and CDR2 is FQGTGA. CDR3 sequence (DNA): TGTGCCAGCAGCTTAGGTCCAGCTAACTATGGCTACACCTTC. Protein product: CASSLGPANYGYTF.

The rearrangement uses TRBV14 and TRBJ1-3, with unresolved D. CDR1 SGHDN and CDR2 FVKESK come from the germline V gene. With 4 bases removed from V and 0 bases from J, the gap between germline ends came to 13 bases. This CDR3 comprises 16 residues. As DNA, the CDR3 is TGTGCCAGCAGCCCTCAACAGCGGGTCTCTGGAAACACCATATATTTT. This codes for CASSPQQRVSGNTIYF. Using reference TRBV14 and TRBJ1-3 for the parts outside the CDR3, the full variable domain is EAGVTQFPSHSVIEKGQTVTLRCDPISGHDNLYWYRRVMGKEIKFLLHFVKESKQDESGMPNNRFLAERTGGTYSTLKVQPAELEDSGVYFCASSPQQRVSGNTIYFGEGSWLTVV.

The chain recombines TRBV9 with TRBJ2-1; 10 bases are a match to TRBD2. Trimming at V came to 3 bases and at J to 2 bases, leaving 5 bases not matched to a gene. The CDR3 is made up of 16 amino acids. The germline gives CDR1 SGDLS, CDR2 YYNGEE. The CDR3 DNA follows: TGTGCCAGCAGCGCTCAAGCGGGAGGGCCCTACAATGAGCAGTTCTTC. The encoded protein is CASSAQAGGPYNEQFF.

This clone was counted a few times. V usage is TRBV25-1 and J usage is TRBJ1-1; D gene uncertain. V was cut by 4 bases and J by 3 bases, with 12 bases left in between. This CDR3 comprises 14 residues. Germline assignment: CDR1 MGHDK and CDR2 SYGVNS. The CDR3, as DNA: TGTGCCAGCAGTGTTGGACTTCGGGACACTGAAGCTTTCTTT. It specifies CASSVGLRDTEAFF.

The genes are TRBV7-9 and TRBJ1-5; 7 nucleotides agree with TRBD1. Germline values: CDR1 SEHNR, CDR2 FQNEAQ (reference sequence). This CDR3 region has 15 residues. V shed 5 bases, J shed 4 bases, and the junction held 8 bases outside the gene matches. The CDR3 sequence is CASSIAAGGNQPQHF. The CDR3, as DNA: TGTGCCAGCAGCATCGCGGCAGGGGGGAATCAGCCCCAGCATTTT.

The chain employs TRBV7-2 and TRBJ2-3; tentative D call: TRBD2 (6 bases). The CDR3 totals 14 residues. Germline-derived CDR1 and CDR2 are SGHTA and FQGNSA. V dropped 5 bases and J dropped 1 base, with 10 bases sitting between them. For the CDR3, the DNA is TGTGCCAGCAGCCCCCCGGGGGGCACAGATACGCAGTATTTT. Protein product: CASSPPGGTDTQYF. Combining the CDR3 with reference TRBV7-2 and TRBJ2-3 gives the whole variable domain GAGVSQSPSNKVTEKGKDVELRCDPISGHTALYWYRQSLGQGLEFLIYFQGNSAPDKSGLPSDRFSAERTGGSVSTLTIQRTQQEDSAVYLCASSPPGGTDTQYFGPGTRLTVL.

The CDR3 loop is CSASMGGYGYTF. The CDR3 DNA sequence: TGCAGTGCTAGTATGGGGGGCTATGGCTACACCTTC. The V gene is TRBV20-1, the J gene TRBJ1-2; TRBD1 is a possible D gene (5 bases). CDR1 is DFQATT, CDR2 SNEGSKA, per germline (reference sequence). Trimming left V 3 bases short and J 4 bases short, with 9 bases between. CDR3 length: 12 residues.

The rearrangement joins TRBV4-2 to TRBJ1-2; TRBD1 might be the D (5 bases). The germline gives CDR1 LGHNA, CDR2 YNFKEQ. Trimming left V 2 bases short and J 1 base short, with 11 bases between. The CDR3 length is 15 residues. CDR3 loop: CASSQNNGGNYGYTF. The CDR3 DNA sequence: TGTGCCAGCAGCCAAAATAACGGGGGTAACTATGGCTACACCTTC.

This clone was observed once. The chain links TRBV24-1 to TRBJ2-7; D unclear. Per germline, CDR1 KGHDR and CDR2 SFDVKD. This CDR3 is built from 13 residues. V gave up 5 bases and J gave up 0 bases, with 7 bases separating them. CDR3 sequence: CATSADISYEQYF. The CDR3 nucleotides read TGTGCCACCAGTGCAGATATCTCCTACGAGCAGTACTTC.

This chain joins TRBV5-1 and TRBJ2-3; TRBD2 is a possible D gene (6 bases). The germline V and J ends were trimmed by 4 bases and 5 bases, with 14 bases remaining between them. The germline CDR1 and CDR2 sequences are SGHRS and YFSETQ. The CDR3 has 14 amino acids. CDR3 nucleotides: TGCGCCAGCAGCCCCGGAGGGCCGGAAGATACGCAGTATTTT. Translating it yields CASSPGGPEDTQYF.